This passage covers 5 T cell receptor beta chains from one sample sequenced in a study of CD4 T cells in relation to SARS-CoV-2 and coronaviruses. CD4+ T cells from unexposed donors were obtained before the COVID-19 pandemic (2011-2018). Isolation of CD4+ T cells took place after approximately 10 days in culture. Their antigens remain unidentified. Measured with immunoSEQ multiplex PCR; TCRdb has only the in-frame clones, and not every one. The repertoire has tens of thousands of clones, around four fifths of them found once; the top ten carry 12%. The sequenced material came from CD4+ T cells from PBMCs, cultured in vitro. Receptors originate from a human donor in good health.

This clone showed up just a few times. V and J are TRBV15 and TRBJ2-1; D is unclear. Per germline, CDR1 LNHNV and CDR2 YYDKDF (reference sequence). V was pared by 0 bases and J by 10 bases, with 4 bases between. This CDR3 has 11 amino acids. The CDR3 loop reads CATSRETEQFF. The CDR3 DNA sequence: TGTGCCACCAGCAGAGAGACAGAGCAGTTCTTC.

The chain uses TRBV19 and TRBJ2-2; no clear D. The CDR3 has 14 residues. The V gene's germline CDR1 is LNHDA and CDR2 SQIVND (reference sequence). Deletions cut 3 bases from V and 1 base from J, with 6 bases between. In nucleotides, the CDR3 is TGTGCCAGTAGTATCGGTCAGAACACCGGGGAGCTGTTTTTT. Amino acids: CASSIGQNTGELFF.

This rearrangement joins TRBV19 to TRBJ2-1; D assignment may be TRBD1 or TRBD2 (5 bases each). Germline values: CDR1 LNHDA, CDR2 SQIVND (reference sequence). This CDR3 has 12 residues. V lost 3 bases, J lost 9 bases, and 9 bases lay in between. DNA of the CDR3: TGTGCCAGTAGTATTCGGGGCGGTGAGCAGTTCTTC. It yields the protein CASSIRGGEQFF.

This clone was detected only once. The chain couples TRBV5-1 to TRBJ1-1; TRBD1 aligns across 7 bases. This CDR3 is built from 17 residues. Germline trimming cut 3 bases from V and 8 bases from J; bases unmatched to any gene: 19. Germline lookup yields CDR1 SGHRS and CDR2 YFSETQ. CDR3 region: CASSSYHSGTEAREAFF. CDR3 nucleotides: TGCGCCAGCAGCTCTTACCATTCCGGGACAGAAGCTCGAGAAGCTTTCTTT.

The chain uses TRBV10-3 and TRBJ2-7, with D perhaps TRBD1 (6 bases). This CDR3 has 13 amino acids. V was trimmed by 10 bases and J by 2 bases, leaving 15 bases between them. Germline CDR1 is ENHRY and CDR2 is SYGVKD. The CDR3 loop reads CATRRQETYEQYF. The CDR3 DNA is TGTGCCACCAGGAGACAGGAAACCTACGAGCAGTACTTC.